This T cell receptor (beta chain) was recorded in a study of blood T cell repertoires in COVID-19 (dated by TCRdb to between 2020 and 2021). Background for the entire study: The collaborator samples originated in the United States, Italy and Spain and spanned the acute and convalescent phases of COVID-19. The prospective study material was composed of cDNA or gDNA derived from T cells, B-cell-depleted T cells, or PBMCs. Subjects who had been exposed to COVID-19, were actively infected with it, or had recovered from it provided the deeply sampled blood TCRbeta repertoires that made up the dataset. The repertoires were released in a freely available public database meant as a resource for research on the immune response to SARS-CoV-2. Samples came from the ongoing ImmuneRACE study (first 160 participants) plus 1,254 subjects from 6 global collaborators. The sample metadata nearly always contained a de-identified subject ID, COVID-19 status, age in years and sex. Where available, HLA class I and class II types were obtained from metadata supplied by the sample provider rather than from assay-based typing.

The collaborating institutions used their own protocols to collect whole blood in K2EDTA tubes. For TCRbeta analysis, collaborators shipped samples as frozen whole blood, isolated PBMCs, or DNA extracted from either of those sample types. Details on this clone: Its recognized antigen is unknown. No much larger clonotype is one base removed from it; base qualities were not supplied.

TCRbeta CDR3 regions were amplified from genomic DNA using the immunoSEQ Assay, a bias-controlled multiplex PCR. As for the authors' bioinformatics: The number of nucleated cells in each sample was estimated from the amplification of reference gene primers within the assay. To quantify the absolute abundance of each unique TCRbeta CDR3 rearrangement, sequence reads were collapsed and filtered. For each sample, productive Simpson clonality was calculated as the square root of Simpson's diversity index across productive rearrangements. What TCRdb holds here is the immuneACCESS table cut down to in-frame rearrangements. Part of the clones is not present; checked against another copy, under half of the missing clones reflect an unresolved V gene, and the others are unexplained. V and J calls and clone size are copied from that table; D and trimming were computed from the DNA. Counted in this sample were over 75,000 clones; about 80% of them appeared once. More than 9% of the sample comes from the top ten.

The paper as a whole reports these results and caveats: How much clinical and demographic metadata was included differed by source and by participant, and the metadata was provided uncurated.

The TCR sequence derives from a man aged 70-80 years with acute or convalescent COVID-19. The specimen was peripheral blood.

This receptor has the CDR3 CASSRAGSLYNEQFF. The nucleotide sequence reads TGTGCCAGCAGCCGAGCGGGGAGCCTCTACAATGAGCAGTTCTTC. The chain is made from TRBV14 and TRBJ2-1, and 7 bases in between align with TRBD2. From the cysteine through the phenylalanine, the CDR3 covers 15 amino acids. Just the 45-base CDR3 DNA is kept, in frame starting at base 1. CDR1 SGHDN and CDR2 FVKESK are derived from the germline V gene. Trimming takes 4 bases off V and 3 bases off J; junction bases not matched to a gene: 6.